This T cell receptor beta chain was recovered during a study of cytomegalovirus exposure and HLA in healthy donors. In the study overall: Earlier findings included nearly 120 million unique TCR beta sequences obtained from 150 million to 200 million T cells. Study-wide results and limits: Altogether, 150 or so TCR beta chains were recorded as cytomegalovirus-associated. In a later analysis, donors in an Asian-associated ancestry cluster reportedly had fewer N-insertions in productive TCRs than the cohort mean.

The PCR employed 60 Vbeta primers together with 13 Jbeta primers. Repertoires were generated with immunoSEQ multiplex PCR, while TCRdb's copy carries only in-frame clones and drops some. The sample records about 110,000 clones, about 78% being singletons. Germline V gene data show CDR1 as SGHVS and CDR2 as FQNEAQ. The CDR3 loop spans 14 amino acids. Trimming took off 0 bases at V and 5 bases at J, with 11 bases between the two ends. As concerns this clone: Antigen: not known.

The source material was PBMCs. V is TRBV7-8 and J is TRBJ2-7, with D uncertain. The TCR comes from a woman in her 40s in good health and CMV-seropositive. CDR3 sequence: CASSLAGSFDEQYF. The CDR3 DNA sequence: TGTGCCAGCAGCTTAGCCGGGTCGTTTGACGAGCAGTACTTC.